This T cell receptor beta chain originates from a study of graft-versus-host responses after intestinal transplantation. With roughly 200,000 irradiated, violet-dye-labeled stimulator cells, roughly 200,000 CFSE-labeled responder cells were plated. Sequenced by immunoSEQ multiplex PCR; TCRdb stores in-frame clones only, minus some. The table has around 21,000 clones, 30% to 40% seen once. The CDR3 has 13 residues. Trimming took off 7 bases at V and 7 bases at J, with 16 bases between the two ends. Germline values: CDR1 SEHNR, CDR2 FQNEAQ (reference sequence). Material: alloreactive CD8+ T cells from a mixed lymphocyte reaction culture, obtained before intestinal transplant. Noted subset: CFSE-low proliferating T cells sorted from roughly 6-day pre-transplant mixed lymphocyte reaction (GvH or HvG direction). The genes are TRBV7-9 and TRBJ1-1; D unresolved. The TCR comes from a human patient who received an intestinal transplant. The CDR3 nucleotides read TGTGCCAGCACCCCGCCGAGGTATAGTGAAGCTTTCTTT. It yields the protein CASTPPRYSEAFF.